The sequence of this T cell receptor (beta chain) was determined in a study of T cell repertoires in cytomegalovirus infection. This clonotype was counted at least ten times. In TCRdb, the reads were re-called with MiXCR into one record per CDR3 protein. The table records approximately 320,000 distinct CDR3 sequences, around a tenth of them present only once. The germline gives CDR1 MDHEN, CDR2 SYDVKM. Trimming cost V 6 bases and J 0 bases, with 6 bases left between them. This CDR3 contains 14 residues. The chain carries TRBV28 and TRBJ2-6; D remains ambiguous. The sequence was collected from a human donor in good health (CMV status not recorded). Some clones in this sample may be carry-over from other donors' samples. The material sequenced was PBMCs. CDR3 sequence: CASSRSSGANVLTF. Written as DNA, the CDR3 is TGTGCCAGCAGCCGGAGCTCTGGGGCCAACGTCCTGACTTTC.